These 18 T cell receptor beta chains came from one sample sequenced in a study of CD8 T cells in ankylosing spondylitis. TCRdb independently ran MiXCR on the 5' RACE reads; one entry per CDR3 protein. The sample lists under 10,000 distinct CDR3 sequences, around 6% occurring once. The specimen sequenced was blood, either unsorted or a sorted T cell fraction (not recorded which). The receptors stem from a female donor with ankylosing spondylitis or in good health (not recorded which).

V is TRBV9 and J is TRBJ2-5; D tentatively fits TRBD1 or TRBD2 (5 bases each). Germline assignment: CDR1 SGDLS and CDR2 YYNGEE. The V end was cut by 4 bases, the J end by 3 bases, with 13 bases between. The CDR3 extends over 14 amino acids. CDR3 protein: CASSTGEGKETQYF. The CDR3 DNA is TGTGCCAGCAGCACCGGCGAGGGGAAAGAGACCCAGTACTTC.

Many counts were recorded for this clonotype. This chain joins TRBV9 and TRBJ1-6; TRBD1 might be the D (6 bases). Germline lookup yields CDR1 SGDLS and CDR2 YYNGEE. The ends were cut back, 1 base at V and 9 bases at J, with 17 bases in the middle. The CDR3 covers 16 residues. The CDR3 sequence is CASSVRGQRVPSPLHF. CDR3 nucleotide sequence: TGTGCCAGCAGCGTAAGAGGACAGAGGGTACCTTCACCCCTCCACTTT.

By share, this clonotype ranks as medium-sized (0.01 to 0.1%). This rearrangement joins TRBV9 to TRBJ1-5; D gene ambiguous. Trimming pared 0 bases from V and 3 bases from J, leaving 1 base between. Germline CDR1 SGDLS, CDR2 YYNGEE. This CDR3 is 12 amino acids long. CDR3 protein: CASSVDNQPQHF. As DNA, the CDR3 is TGTGCCAGCAGCGTAGACAATCAGCCCCAGCATTTT.

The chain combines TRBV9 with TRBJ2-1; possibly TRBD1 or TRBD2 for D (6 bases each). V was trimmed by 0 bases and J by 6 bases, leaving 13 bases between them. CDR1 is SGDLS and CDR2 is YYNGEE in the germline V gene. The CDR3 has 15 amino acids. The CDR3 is CASSVGAGGLNEQFF. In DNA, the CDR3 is TGTGCCAGCAGCGTAGGCGCCGGGGGCCTCAATGAGCAGTTCTTC. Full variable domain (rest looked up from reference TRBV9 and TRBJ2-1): DSGVTQTPKHLITATGQRVTLRCSPRSGDLSVYWYQQSLDQGLQFLIQYYNGEERAKGNILERFSAQQFPDLHSELNLSSLELGDSALYFCASSVGAGGLNEQFFGPGTRLTVL.

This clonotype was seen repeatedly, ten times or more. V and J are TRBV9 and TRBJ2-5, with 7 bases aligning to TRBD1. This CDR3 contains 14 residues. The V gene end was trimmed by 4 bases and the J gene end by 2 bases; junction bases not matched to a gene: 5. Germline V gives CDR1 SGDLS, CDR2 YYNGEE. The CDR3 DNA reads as TGTGCCAGCAGCTCAGGGGACAGTCAAGAGACCCAGTACTTC. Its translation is CASSSGDSQETQYF.

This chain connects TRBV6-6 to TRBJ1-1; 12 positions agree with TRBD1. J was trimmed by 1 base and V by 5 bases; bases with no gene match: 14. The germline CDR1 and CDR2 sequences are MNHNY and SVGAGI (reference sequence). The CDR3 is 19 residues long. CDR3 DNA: TGTGCCAGCAGTCCTGATGGTGGGACAGGGGGCAGAGGGAACACTGAAGCTTTCTTT. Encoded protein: CASSPDGGTGGRGNTEAFF.

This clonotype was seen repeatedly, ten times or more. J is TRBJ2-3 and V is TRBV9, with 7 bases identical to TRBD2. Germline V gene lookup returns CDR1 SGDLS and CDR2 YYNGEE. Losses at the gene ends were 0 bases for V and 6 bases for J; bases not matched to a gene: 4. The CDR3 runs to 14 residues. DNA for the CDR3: TGTGCCAGCAGCGTAGTGCGGGAGTACGATACGCAGTATTTT. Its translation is CASSVVREYDTQYF.

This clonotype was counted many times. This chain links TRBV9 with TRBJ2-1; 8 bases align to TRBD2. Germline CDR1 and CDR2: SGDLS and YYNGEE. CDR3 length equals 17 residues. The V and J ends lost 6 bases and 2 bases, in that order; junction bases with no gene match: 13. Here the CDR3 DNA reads TGTGCCAGCACCACCGAGGAAGGGCGGGGGGCCTACAATGAGCAGTTCTTC. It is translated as CASTTEEGRGAYNEQFF.

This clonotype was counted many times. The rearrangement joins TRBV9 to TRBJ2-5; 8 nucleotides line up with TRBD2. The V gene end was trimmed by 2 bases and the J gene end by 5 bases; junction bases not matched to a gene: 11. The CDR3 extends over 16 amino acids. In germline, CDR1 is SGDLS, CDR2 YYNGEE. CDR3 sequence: CASSVEAGVLKETQYF. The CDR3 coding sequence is TGTGCCAGCAGCGTTGAAGCGGGAGTATTGAAGGAGACCCAGTACTTC.

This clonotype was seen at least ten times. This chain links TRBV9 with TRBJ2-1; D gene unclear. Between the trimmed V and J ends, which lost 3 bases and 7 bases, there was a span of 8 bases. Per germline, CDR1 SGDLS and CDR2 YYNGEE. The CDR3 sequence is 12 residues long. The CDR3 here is CASSGGVNEQFF. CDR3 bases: TGTGCCAGCAGCGGTGGCGTGAATGAGCAGTTCTTC.

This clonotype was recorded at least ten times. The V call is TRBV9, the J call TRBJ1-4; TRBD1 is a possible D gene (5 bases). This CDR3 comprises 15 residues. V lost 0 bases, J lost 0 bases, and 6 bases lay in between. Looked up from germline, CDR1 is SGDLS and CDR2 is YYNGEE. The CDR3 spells CASSVEGATNEKLFF. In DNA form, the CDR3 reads TGTGCCAGCAGCGTAGAAGGGGCAACTAATGAAAAACTGTTTTTT.

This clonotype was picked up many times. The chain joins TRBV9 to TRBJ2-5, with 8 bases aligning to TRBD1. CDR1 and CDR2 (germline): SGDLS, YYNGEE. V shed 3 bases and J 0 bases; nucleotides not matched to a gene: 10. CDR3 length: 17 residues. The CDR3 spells CASSALDRGKYQETQYF. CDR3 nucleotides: TGTGCCAGCAGCGCGCTAGACAGGGGAAAGTACCAAGAGACCCAGTACTTC.

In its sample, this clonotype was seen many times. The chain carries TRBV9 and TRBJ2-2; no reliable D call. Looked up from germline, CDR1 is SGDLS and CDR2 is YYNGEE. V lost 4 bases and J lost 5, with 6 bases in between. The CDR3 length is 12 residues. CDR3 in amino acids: CASSTLTGELFF. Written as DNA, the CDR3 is TGTGCCAGCAGCACTCTAACCGGGGAGCTGTTTTTT. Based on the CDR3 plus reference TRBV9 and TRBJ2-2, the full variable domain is DSGVTQTPKHLITATGQRVTLRCSPRSGDLSVYWYQQSLDQGLQFLIQYYNGEERAKGNILERFSAQQFPDLHSELNLSSLELGDSALYFCASSTLTGELFFGEGSRLTVL.

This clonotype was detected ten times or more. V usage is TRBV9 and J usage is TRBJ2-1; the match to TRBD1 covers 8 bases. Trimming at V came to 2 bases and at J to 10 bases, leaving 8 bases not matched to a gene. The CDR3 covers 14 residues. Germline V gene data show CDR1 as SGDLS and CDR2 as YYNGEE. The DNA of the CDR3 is TGTGCCAGCAGCGTTTTAGCGGACAGGGACGAGCAGTTCTTC. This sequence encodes CASSVLADRDEQFF.

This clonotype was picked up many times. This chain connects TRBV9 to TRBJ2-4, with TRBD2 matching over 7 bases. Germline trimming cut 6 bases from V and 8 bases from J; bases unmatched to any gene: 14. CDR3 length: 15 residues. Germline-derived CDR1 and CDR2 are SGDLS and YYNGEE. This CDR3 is CASNLEGGPYDIQYF. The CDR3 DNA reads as TGTGCCAGCAACTTGGAGGGAGGGCCCTACGACATTCAGTACTTC.

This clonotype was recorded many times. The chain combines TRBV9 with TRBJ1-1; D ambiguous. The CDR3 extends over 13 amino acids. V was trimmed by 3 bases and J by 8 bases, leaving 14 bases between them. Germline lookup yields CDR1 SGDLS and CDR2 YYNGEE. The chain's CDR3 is CASSDTLGIEAFF. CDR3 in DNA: TGTGCCAGCAGCGACACTTTAGGGATAGAAGCTTTCTTT.

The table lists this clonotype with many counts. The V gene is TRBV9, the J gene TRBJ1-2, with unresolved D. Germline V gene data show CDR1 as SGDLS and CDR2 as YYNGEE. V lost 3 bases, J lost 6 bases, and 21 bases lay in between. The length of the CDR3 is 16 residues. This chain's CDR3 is CASSEEGDMTDHGYTF. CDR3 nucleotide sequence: TGTGCCAGCAGCGAGGAAGGAGACATGACGGACCATGGCTACACCTTC.

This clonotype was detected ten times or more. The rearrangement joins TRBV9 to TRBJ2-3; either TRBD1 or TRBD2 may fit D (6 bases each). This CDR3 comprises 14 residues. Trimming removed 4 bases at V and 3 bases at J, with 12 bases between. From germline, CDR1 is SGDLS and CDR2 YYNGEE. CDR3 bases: TGTGCCAGCAGCCTGGAGGGGGGAACAGATACGCAGTATTTT. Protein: CASSLEGGTDTQYF.